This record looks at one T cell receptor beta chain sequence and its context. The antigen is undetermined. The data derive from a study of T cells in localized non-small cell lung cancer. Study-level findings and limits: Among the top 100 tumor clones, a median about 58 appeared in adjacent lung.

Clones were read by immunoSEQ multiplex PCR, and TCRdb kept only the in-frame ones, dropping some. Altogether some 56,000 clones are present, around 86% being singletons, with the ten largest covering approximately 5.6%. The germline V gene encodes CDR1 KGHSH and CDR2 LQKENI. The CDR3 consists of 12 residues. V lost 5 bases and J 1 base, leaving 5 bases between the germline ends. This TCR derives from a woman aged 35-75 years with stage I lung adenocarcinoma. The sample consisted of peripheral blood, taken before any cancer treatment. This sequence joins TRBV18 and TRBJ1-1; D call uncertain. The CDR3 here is CASSTKNTEAFF. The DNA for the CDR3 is TGTGCCAGCTCAACCAAGAACACTGAAGCTTTCTTT.